The clone carrying this TCR beta chain was picked up one time. Germline assignment: CDR1 SGHVS and CDR2 FQNEAQ. Between the trimmed V and J ends, which lost 2 bases and 6 bases, there was a span of 19 bases. CDR3 length equals 17 residues. These data belong to a study of preoperative IRX-2 immunotherapy in early breast cancer. Data came from immunoSEQ multiplex PCR; TCRdb stores just in-frame clones and leaves some out. The profile shows 35,000 to 50,000 clones, just under 95% of them singletons. Treatment indicated: preoperative locoregional IRX-2 cytokine immunotherapy. Samples came from a phase Ib trial of preoperative locoregional IRX-2 cytokine immunotherapy.

Sequenced material: tumor tissue, taken after IRX-2 immunotherapy. V and J are TRBV7-8 and TRBJ1-4; the D gene is possibly TRBD1 (6 bases). The TCR comes from a human donor with breast cancer. The CDR3: CASSLHFLGARDEKLFF. The DNA of the CDR3 is TGTGCCAGCAGCTTACATTTCTTGGGGGCGCGGGATGAAAAACTGTTTTTT.